The present entry profiles one T cell receptor (beta chain) with its context. Sequencing was performed with immunoSEQ multiplex PCR; in TCRdb, only in-frame clones are kept and a portion is missing. The table records 250,000 to 300,000 clones, 88% of them present only once. The data were taken from a study of blood T cell repertoires in COVID-19. Turning to the study itself: In Cohort 3, a recovered donor had either two negative PCRs, clearance, or symptom resolution.

Germline V gene sequence: CDR1 MRHNA, CDR2 SNTAGT. The length of the CDR3 is 15 residues. Trimming took 6 bases from V and 1 from J; bases not matched to a gene: 6. Sample: PBMCs or T cells enriched from blood (not recorded which). V is TRBV6-4 and J is TRBJ2-1, with 7 bases lining up with TRBD2. The sequence was collected from a woman aged 55-69 years in a cohort exposed to, infected with or recovered from COVID-19 (not recorded which). CDR3: CASSLAEGSYNEQFF. CDR3 coding DNA: TGTGCCAGCAGCCTAGCGGAGGGATCCTACAATGAGCAGTTCTTC.